One sample yielded the 27 T cell receptor beta chains listed below, sequenced in a study of HIV-infected patients and healthy controls. Antiretroviral therapy had run roughly three months, about 14 weeks, before follow-up blood collection. The repertoire came from unfractionated whole blood and reflected all unsorted peripheral T cells. cDNA was made from roughly 500 ng RNA using alpha and beta constant primers. Each of the alpha and beta chains got its own library through chain-specific third strand synthesis with indices. Via MiXCR, TCRdb re-called the 5' RACE reads, giving one row per CDR3 protein. The table shows over 6,500 distinct CDR3 sequences, with about 9.4% occurring only once. The sample in question was blood, obtained during antiretroviral therapy. These receptors were collected from an adult with HIV infection.

This clonotype has at least ten counts. The genes are TRBV12-3 or TRBV12-4 and TRBJ1-2; 9 nucleotides match TRBD1. CDR3 size: 16 residues. Losses at the gene ends were 3 bases for V and 4 bases for J; bases not matched to a gene: 9. The CDR3 sequence is CASSFGTGGRGYGYTF. The CDR3 DNA reads as TGTGCCAGCAGTTTCGGAACAGGGGGCCGTGGCTATGGCTACACCTTC.

V is TRBV12-3 or TRBV12-4 and J is TRBJ2-7, with 11 positions matching TRBD2. Trimming took 5 bases from V and 2 from J; bases not matched to a gene: 8. There are 16 residues in the CDR3. DNA of the CDR3: TGTGCCAGCAGTCCACTAGTAGCGGGGGGGCCCTACGAGCAGTACTTC. Amino acid sequence: CASSPLVAGGPYEQYF.

This clonotype has a count of ten or more. The chain uses TRBV7-6 and TRBJ2-1; D could derive from TRBD1 or TRBD2 (5 bases each). The germline V and J ends were trimmed by 5 bases and 2 bases, with 13 bases remaining between them. The CDR3 is 15 residues long. Per germline, CDR1 SGHVS and CDR2 FNYEAQ. CDR3 region: CASSARGATYNEQFF. The CDR3 DNA sequence: TGTGCCAGCAGCGCCCGAGGGGCCACCTACAATGAGCAGTTCTTC.

This clonotype is judged medium-sized. The chain has TRBV5-1 and TRBJ1-1; maybe TRBD1 (6 bases). CDR1 is SGHRS and CDR2 is YFSETQ in the germline V gene. This CDR3 is 14 amino acids long. V was trimmed by 4 bases and J by 1 base, leaving 11 bases between them. Here the CDR3 DNA reads TGCGCCAGCAGCGCGGGACATGAGAACACTGAAGCTTTCTTT. It translates to CASSAGHENTEAFF. Filled out from reference TRBV5-1 and TRBJ1-1, the complete variable domain reads KAGVTQTPRYLIKTRGQQVTLSCSPISGHRSVSWYQQTPGQGLQFLFEYFSETQRNKGNFPGRFSGRQFSNSRSEMNVSTLELGDSALYLCASSAGHENTEAFFGQGTRLTVV.

This clonotype was detected ten times or more. V gene TRBV3-1 combines with J gene TRBJ1-1; D is undetermined. There are 14 residues in the CDR3. Trimming removed 4 bases at V and 0 bases at J, with 9 bases between. Germline CDR1 is LGHDT and CDR2 is YNNKEL (reference sequence). CDR3 region: CASSPHRVNTEAFF. CDR3 DNA: TGTGCCAGCAGCCCGCACAGAGTGAACACTGAAGCTTTCTTT.

This clonotype was counted at least ten times. This rearrangement joins TRBV6-2 or TRBV6-3 to TRBJ2-2, with D perhaps assigned TRBD1 or TRBD2 (6 bases each). This CDR3 has 12 amino acids. Germline CDR1 and CDR2: MNHEY and SVGEGT. Trimming left V 11 bases short and J 6 bases short, with 13 bases between. The CDR3 loop is CAPPGGPGELFF. CDR3 DNA: TGTGCCCCCCCCGGGGGCCCCGGGGAGCTGTTTTTT.

This sequence joins TRBV27 and TRBJ2-5; D perhaps matches TRBD1 (6 bases). Trimming left V 5 bases short and J 1 base short, with 11 bases between. Germline CDR1 is MNHEY and CDR2 is SMNVEV (reference sequence). There are 14 residues in the CDR3. This chain's CDR3 is CASSKGQIQETQYF. In DNA, the CDR3 is TGTGCCAGCAGTAAAGGACAGATCCAAGAGACCCAGTACTTC.

By sample fraction, this clonotype is medium-sized. The V gene is TRBV20-1, the J gene TRBJ2-3; TRBD1 or TRBD2 may be the D gene (5 bases each). Trimming took 6 bases from V and 4 from J, leaving 20 bases between them. CDR1 and CDR2 from the germline V gene are DFQATT and SNEGSKA (reference sequence). The CDR3 is 15 amino acids. DNA of the CDR3: TGCAGTGCATCCCCGGGCTGGGGGTCTCCAGATACGCAGTATTTT. Translating gives CSASPGWGSPDTQYF.

The table lists this clonotype with many counts. V usage is TRBV7-9 and J usage is TRBJ2-3, with 9 bases lining up with TRBD1. J was trimmed by 0 bases and V by 5 bases; bases with no gene match: 12. This CDR3 comprises 18 residues. Germline V gives CDR1 SEHNR, CDR2 FQNEAQ (reference sequence). CDR3 bases: TGTGCCAGCAGCCCACGAACAGGGGGCATAGTTAGCACAGATACGCAGTATTTT. It encodes CASSPRTGGIVSTDTQYF.

This clonotype has a single count. The chain employs TRBV4-1 and TRBJ1-1; 9 positions match TRBD1. J gave up 4 bases and V 1 base, and 7 bases lay outside the gene matches. The CDR3 runs 16 residues. The germline CDR1 and CDR2 sequences are MGHRA and YSYEKL. The CDR3 DNA reads as TGCGCCAGCAGCCAAGGCCCCGGGACAGGGACCACTGAAGCTTTCTTT. It is translated as CASSQGPGTGTTEAFF.

Sample share makes this clonotype medium-sized. The V gene is TRBV7-2, the J gene TRBJ2-7; 7 bases agree with TRBD2. The CDR3 runs to 16 residues. Germline CDR1 reads SGHTA; CDR2 reads FQGNSA. The ends lost 2 bases at V and 0 bases at J; junction bases unmatched: 7. CDR3: CASSLTTGTTSYEQYF. The CDR3 DNA sequence: TGTGCCAGCAGCTTAACAACCGGGACTACCTCCTACGAGCAGTACTTC.

This clonotype was picked up many times. CDR3 nucleotide sequence: TGTGCCAGCAGCCAGGGTTTCAAGGGGTGGCCGGGCTTAGGAAACTATGGCTACACCTTC. It is translated as CASSQGFKGWPGLGNYGYTF. The gene calls are TRBV3-1 and TRBJ1-2; possible D gene TRBD1, 5 bases. The V gene lost 3 bases and the J gene lost 2 bases, with 28 bases spanning the gap. The germline V gene encodes CDR1 LGHDT and CDR2 YNNKEL (reference sequence). The CDR3 loop spans 20 amino acids.

By sample fraction, this clonotype is medium-sized (0.01 to 0.1%). This chain joins TRBV27 and TRBJ1-2; a weak D match, TRBD1 (6 bases). CDR1 and CDR2 (germline): MNHEY, SMNVEV (reference sequence). With 5 bases removed from V and 0 bases from J, the gap between germline ends came to 7 bases. The CDR3 length is 13 residues. For the CDR3, the DNA is TGTGCCAGCAGTCAGGGGCCTAACTATGGCTACACCTTC. This gives the protein CASSQGPNYGYTF.

This clonotype was seen ten or more times. This chain links TRBV7-3 with TRBJ2-1; 14 nucleotides align to TRBD2. Germline V gives CDR1 SGHTA, CDR2 FQGTGA. This CDR3 contains 14 residues. Unmatched junction bases numbered 8, after V lost 4 bases and J lost 15 bases. CDR3 amino acids: CASSSGLAGGVWFF. CDR3 nucleotide sequence: TGTGCCAGCAGCTCAGGACTAGCGGGGGGAGTTTGGTTCTTC.

This clonotype is medium-sized by share. The chain joins TRBV4-2 to TRBJ1-5, with a weak D call TRBD1 (6 bases). CDR1 LGHNA and CDR2 YNFKEQ come from the germline V gene. This CDR3 spans 13 amino acids. V was pared by 3 bases and J by 7 bases, with 10 bases between. This CDR3 reads CASSHQQGQPQHF. As DNA, the CDR3 is TGTGCCAGCAGCCATCAACAGGGACAGCCCCAGCATTTT.

In its sample, this clonotype is medium-sized (0.01 to 0.1%). For the CDR3, the DNA is TGTGCCAGCAGGGTCATGAACACTGAAGCTTTCTTT. Translation gives CASRVMNTEAFF. The genes are TRBV6-6 and TRBJ1-1; no reliable D call. V lost 6 bases, J lost 0 bases, and 5 bases lay in between. Germline V gives CDR1 MNHNY, CDR2 SVGAGI (reference sequence). The CDR3 sequence is 12 residues long.

This clonotype is deemed medium-sized. The chain uses TRBV7-2 and TRBJ1-1; D not resolved. The CDR3 has 13 residues. The germline CDR1 and CDR2 sequences are SGHTA and FQGNSA. Trimming cost V 1 base and J 5 bases, with 8 bases left between them. The CDR3 here is CASSLGGRTEAFF. The CDR3 DNA sequence: TGTGCCAGCAGCTTAGGGGGAAGAACTGAAGCTTTCTTT.

This clonotype was observed at least ten times. This chain uses TRBV19 with TRBJ2-3; D possibly matches TRBD1 or TRBD2 (6 bases each). This CDR3 is 13 amino acids long. The germline V gene has CDR1 LNHDA and CDR2 SQIVND (reference sequence). V lost 7 bases, J lost 1 base, and 9 bases lay in between. CDR3 sequence: CASKRGGTDTQYF. The CDR3 DNA is TGTGCCAGTAAAAGGGGGGGCACAGATACGCAGTATTTT.

This clonotype is deemed medium-sized. The rearrangement links TRBV27 to TRBJ2-3; D is uncertain. The CDR3 covers 15 residues. Germline values: CDR1 MNHEY, CDR2 SMNVEV (reference sequence). The V and J ends lost 6 bases and 4 bases respectively, with 17 bases between them. CDR3 sequence (DNA): TGTGCCAGCAGCCAGACCTTTTCTCGAGCAGATACGCAGTATTTT. This sequence encodes CASSQTFSRADTQYF.

This clonotype is medium-sized in the sample. The rearrangement links TRBV6-5 to TRBJ2-7; the match to TRBD1 covers 9 bases. The CDR3 runs to 14 residues. CDR1 is MNHEY, CDR2 SVGAGI, per germline. Unmatched junction bases numbered 7, after V lost 4 bases and J lost 6 bases. CDR3 protein: CASSSPGQGGEQYF. CDR3 nucleotides: TGTGCCAGCAGTTCCCCGGGACAGGGAGGCGAGCAGTACTTC.

This clonotype came up many times. The V gene is TRBV12-3 or TRBV12-4, the J gene TRBJ1-1; D ambiguous. This CDR3 region has 12 residues. Trimming removed 7 bases from V and 4 bases from J, with 10 bases in between. Here the CDR3 reads CASTRGATEAFF. The CDR3 DNA is TGTGCCAGCACGCGAGGTGCCACTGAAGCTTTCTTT.

By frequency in the sample, this clonotype is medium-sized. The chain combines TRBV6-5 with TRBJ1-2; 7 bases are a match to TRBD1. V lost 6 bases, J lost 4 bases, and 11 bases stayed unmatched. Germline assignment: CDR1 MNHEY and CDR2 SVGAGI. The length of the CDR3 is 15 residues. The DNA of the CDR3 is TGTGCCAGCAGAGGGCGGGACAGAACGCCCTATGGCTACACCTTC. Translated: CASRGRDRTPYGYTF.

This clonotype has at least ten counts. CDR3 in DNA: TGTGCCAGCAGTGAACTGATCGGGGTCTATAATTCACCCCTCCACTTT. Translated, it gives CASSELIGVYNSPLHF. J is TRBJ1-6 and V is TRBV6-1; D gene uncertain. The CDR3 contains 16 residues. Trimming pared 2 bases from V and 3 bases from J, leaving 11 bases between. Germline CDR1 and CDR2: MNHNS and SASEGT.

This clonotype is termed medium-sized. This chain joins TRBV28 and TRBJ2-2; D is possibly TRBD1 (6 bases). CDR1 and CDR2 (germline): MDHEN, SYDVKM. The V and J ends lost 7 bases and 4 bases respectively, with 16 bases between them. CDR3 length: 15 amino acids. The CDR3 is CASINWGQVTGELFF. CDR3 nucleotide sequence: TGTGCCAGCATCAACTGGGGACAAGTCACCGGGGAGCTGTTTTTT.

This clonotype was counted at least ten times. This chain links TRBV5-1 with TRBJ2-2; a weak D match, TRBD1 (5 bases). CDR3 length: 16 residues. Germline V gene sequence: CDR1 SGHRS, CDR2 YFSETQ. V dropped 3 bases and J dropped 2 bases, with 14 bases sitting between them. CDR3 region: CASSSQVRANTGELFF. The CDR3 nucleotides are TGCGCCAGCAGCTCCCAGGTCAGGGCCAACACCGGGGAGCTGTTTTTT.

The genes are TRBV29-1 and TRBJ1-2, with D unclear. This CDR3 comprises 12 residues. Germline V gene lookup returns CDR1 SQVTM and CDR2 ANQGSEA. The ends were cut back, 6 bases at V and 8 bases at J, with 16 bases in the middle. The CDR3 is CSVGGRGRGYTF. The CDR3 DNA sequence: TGCAGCGTGGGAGGACGGGGAAGGGGCTACACCTTC.

This clonotype has a count of ten or more. The chain recombines TRBV5-1 with TRBJ1-1, with 10 nucleotides matching TRBD1. The germline V gene has CDR1 SGHRS and CDR2 YFSETQ. This CDR3 comprises 15 residues. V shed 3 bases and J 3 bases; nucleotides not matched to a gene: 5. The DNA of the CDR3 is TGCGCCAGCAGCTATAGACAGGGGGCTTACACTGAAGCTTTCTTT. This translates into CASSYRQGAYTEAFF.